The 18 T cell receptor beta chains below were found in one sample sequenced in a study of response to subunit inactivated influenza vaccine (dated by TCRdb to 2016 to 2019). Receptors were amplified or captured by RT-PCR. Instrument used: Illumina HiSeq 2500. The public sequencing data were trimmed at Q25 with fastp and processed into clonotypes with MiXCR by TCRdb, which kept only in-frame beta chains. Under each unique CDR3 protein, matching rows form one entry showing the most common genes and DNA. The sample table contains roughly 520,000 distinct CDR3 sequences; only one count was recorded for around 25% of them. Approximately 2% of the sample is in the top ten clones. This material consisted of CD4+ T cells sorted from PBMCs, taken less than 6 days after vaccination. The receptor source for this set is a man aged 45 to 65 who received an inactivated influenza vaccine. Donor details come from another sample of the same person, matched by shared clones.

This clonotype has just a few counts. This chain's CDR3 is CASSLYSLETQYF. CDR3 nucleotide sequence: TGTGCCAGCAGTTTATACAGTCTAGAGACCCAGTACTTC. V gene TRBV12-3 or TRBV12-4 combines with J gene TRBJ2-5; D ambiguous. This CDR3 is built from 13 residues. V shed 2 bases and J shed 4 bases, with 8 bases lying between them.

This clonotype was seen only a few times. The DNA of the CDR3 is TGTGCCAGCAGTTCGGGACAGGGTAGGAACAATCAGCCCCAGCATTTT. Encoded protein: CASSSGQGRNNQPQHF. The chain links TRBV6-5 to TRBJ1-5, with 9 bases aligning to TRBD1. Per the germline V gene, CDR1 is MNHEY and CDR2 is SVGAGI. Germline trimming cut 4 bases from V and 3 bases from J; bases unmatched to any gene: 7. This CDR3 region has 16 residues.

There are a few counts of this clonotype. The rearrangement joins TRBV7-9 to TRBJ2-3, with 14 bases lining up with TRBD2. Germline V gene sequence: CDR1 SEHNR, CDR2 FQNEAQ (reference sequence). The CDR3 is made up of 16 amino acids. The V segment lost 6 bases and the J segment 5 bases; nucleotides outside the gene matches: 7. As DNA, the CDR3 is TGTGCCAGCAGTTCCGGGACTAGCGGGGGTATAGATACGCAGTATTTT. Its protein product is CASSSGTSGGIDTQYF.

The chain uses TRBV7-2 and TRBJ2-5; possible D gene TRBD2, 5 bases. CDR1 is SGHTA and CDR2 is FQGNSA in the germline V gene. Trimming removed 5 bases from V and 4 bases from J, with 14 bases in between. The CDR3 has 14 amino acids. In nucleotides, the CDR3 is TGTGCCAGCAGCGGCCGGGGTCTCGGAGAGACCCAGTACTTC. Protein: CASSGRGLGETQYF.

In this sample, this clonotype turned up a few times. V is TRBV20-1 and J is TRBJ2-3; 11 bases fit TRBD1. The CDR3 is made up of 15 amino acids. CDR1 is DFQATT, CDR2 SNEGSKA, per germline (reference sequence). Germline trimming cut 5 bases from V and 2 bases from J; bases unmatched to any gene: 6. CDR3 sequence: CSAPWTGGYTDTQYF. The CDR3 nucleotides are TGCAGTGCTCCCTGGACAGGGGGCTACACAGATACGCAGTATTTT.

The chain combines TRBV6-1 with TRBJ2-7; TRBD2 is a possible D gene (6 bases). The length of the CDR3 is 15 residues. CDR1 and CDR2 (germline): MNHNS, SASEGT. Trimming took 6 bases from V and 1 from J, leaving 16 bases between them. CDR3 protein: CASRAPGGRSYEQYF. For the CDR3, the DNA is TGTGCCAGCAGGGCTCCGGGTGGGAGGTCCTACGAGCAGTACTTC.

The chain recombines TRBV29-1 with TRBJ1-1, with 9 bases matching TRBD1. Germline V lookup: CDR1 SQVTM, CDR2 ANQGSEA. This CDR3 contains 12 residues. Germline trimming cut 5 bases from V and 4 bases from J; bases unmatched to any gene: 2. CDR3 loop: CSVRQGGTEAFF. In DNA form, the CDR3 reads TGCAGCGTTAGACAGGGGGGCACTGAAGCTTTCTTT.

This clonotype showed up many times. CDR3: CASSTWDHQGSTEAFF. The CDR3 bases are TGTGCCAGCAGTACCTGGGACCACCAAGGAAGCACTGAAGCTTTCTTT. The rearrangement uses TRBV12-3 or TRBV12-4 and TRBJ1-1, with a weak D call TRBD1 (5 bases). V lost 5 bases and J 4 bases, leaving 20 bases between the germline ends. The length of the CDR3 is 16 residues.

This clonotype was recorded a few times. The rearrangement joins TRBV11-2 to TRBJ2-3; 11 bases are shared with TRBD2. Germline CDR1 reads SGHAT; CDR2 reads FQNNGV. J lost 0 bases, V lost 5 bases, and 13 bases had no gene match. The CDR3 is made up of 19 amino acids. This CDR3 is CASSLTQSSGGWSTDTQYF. The CDR3 DNA reads as TGTGCCAGCAGCCTCACCCAATCTAGCGGGGGGTGGAGCACAGATACGCAGTATTTT.

This clonotype was detected only a few times. This rearrangement joins TRBV4-3 to TRBJ2-3; D might be TRBD1 (5 bases). The ends were cut back, 0 bases at V and 2 bases at J, with 12 bases in the middle. CDR1 is LGHNA, CDR2 YSLEER, per germline. This CDR3 spans 16 amino acids. CDR3: CASSQETDPTTDTQYF. The CDR3 DNA sequence: TGCGCCAGCAGCCAAGAGACAGACCCGACCACAGATACGCAGTATTTT.

This clonotype was detected only a few times. The chain uses TRBV5-6 and TRBJ2-7; 9 nucleotides line up with TRBD1. Looked up from germline, CDR1 is SGHDT and CDR2 is YYEEEE. The V gene end was trimmed by 0 bases and the J gene end by 1 base; junction bases not matched to a gene: 5. The CDR3 spans 16 residues. CDR3 amino acids: CASSLAGTGLSYEQYF. For the CDR3, the DNA is TGTGCCAGCAGCTTGGCCGGGACAGGGCTATCCTACGAGCAGTACTTC.

This clonotype has only a few counts. The J gene is TRBJ1-1, the V gene TRBV18; no firm D call. V was shortened by 1 base and J by 7 bases, with 10 bases between the two germline ends. The CDR3 runs 13 residues. CDR1 and CDR2 from the germline V gene are KGHSH and LQKENI. DNA for the CDR3: TGTGCCAGCTCACCACGGCGGGATAGTGAAGCTTTCTTT. Translation gives CASSPRRDSEAFF.

This clonotype was seen a handful of times. The rearrangement joins TRBV12-3 or TRBV12-4 to TRBJ1-1; D uncertain. Trimming stripped 6 bases from V and 5 bases from J, with 13 bases between. The CDR3 totals 13 residues. The CDR3 bases are TGTGCCAGCAGCCCTTCACGCAGGACTGAAGCTTTCTTT. The encoded protein is CASSPSRRTEAFF.

The chain carries TRBV5-1 and TRBJ1-4, with TRBD1 matching 7 bases. The CDR3 has 14 amino acids. Germline V gene lookup returns CDR1 SGHRS and CDR2 YFSETQ. V gave up 4 bases and J gave up 8 bases; unmatched junction bases: 8. CDR3 DNA sequence: TGCGCCAGCAGCCTGGACAGGTCGAGGGAAAAACTGTTTTTT. Amino acid sequence: CASSLDRSREKLFF.

This rearrangement joins TRBV6-2 or TRBV6-3 to TRBJ2-7; TRBD2 matches at 14 bases. CDR1 MNHEY and CDR2 SVGEGT come from the germline V gene. The CDR3 totals 15 residues. Trimming at V came to 0 bases and at J to 6 bases, leaving 1 base not matched to a gene. The CDR3 DNA follows: TGTGCCAGCAGTTACTCCGGGACTAGCGGGGGCGAGCAGTACTTC. It specifies CASSYSGTSGGEQYF.

In its sample, this clonotype was seen a few times. The chain couples TRBV3-1 to TRBJ1-3; the match to TRBD1 covers 8 bases. This CDR3 is built from 11 residues. Germline-derived CDR1 and CDR2 are LGHDT and YNNKEL (reference sequence). Losses at the gene ends were 11 bases for V and 4 bases for J; bases not matched to a gene: 1. CDR3 protein: CAGTGGNTIYF. The CDR3 nucleotides are TGTGCCGGGACAGGAGGAAACACCATATATTTT.

This clonotype was observed a few times. J is TRBJ2-1 and V is TRBV19; the D is unclear. Trimming cost V 2 bases and J 5 bases, with 10 bases left between them. Germline CDR1 LNHDA, CDR2 SQIVND (reference sequence). This CDR3 is built from 14 residues. CDR3 coding DNA: TGTGCCAGTAGTATACTTCTGGGGAACAATGAGCAGTTCTTC. Amino acids: CASSILLGNNEQFF.

In this sample, this clonotype turned up a few times. The V and J genes are TRBV5-1 and TRBJ2-1; D is uncertain. CDR1 SGHRS and CDR2 YFSETQ come from the germline V gene. V gave up 2 bases and J gave up 5 bases, with 8 bases separating them. This CDR3 comprises 13 residues. DNA of the CDR3: TGCGCCAGCAGCTTTCAGGCGGACAATGAGCAGTTCTTC. Translation: CASSFQADNEQFF. Variable domain in full (rest from reference TRBV5-1 and TRBJ2-1): KAGVTQTPRYLIKTRGQQVTLSCSPISGHRSVSWYQQTPGQGLQFLFEYFSETQRNKGNFPGRFSGRQFSNSRSEMNVSTLELGDSALYLCASSFQADNEQFFGPGTRLTVL.